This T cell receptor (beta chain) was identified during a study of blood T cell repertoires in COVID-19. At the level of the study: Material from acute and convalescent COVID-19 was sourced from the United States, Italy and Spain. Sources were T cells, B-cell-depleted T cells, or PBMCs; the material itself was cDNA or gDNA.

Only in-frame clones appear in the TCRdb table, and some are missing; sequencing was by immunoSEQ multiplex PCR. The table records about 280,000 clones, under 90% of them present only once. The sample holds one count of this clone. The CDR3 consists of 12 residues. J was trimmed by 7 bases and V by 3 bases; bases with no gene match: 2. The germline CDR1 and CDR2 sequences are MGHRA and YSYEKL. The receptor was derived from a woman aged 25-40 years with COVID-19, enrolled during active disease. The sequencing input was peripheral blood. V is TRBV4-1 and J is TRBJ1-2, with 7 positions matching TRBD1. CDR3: CASSQGTAGYTF. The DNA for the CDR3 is TGCGCCAGCAGCCAGGGGACAGCTGGCTACACCTTC.